A single sample is the source of the 9 T cell receptor beta chains below, sequenced in a study of technical replicates of blood from four donors. TCRdb's table, derived via immunoSEQ multiplex PCR, lists solely in-frame clones and lacks some. Of about 79,000 clones in the sample, about 91% were seen once. Sequences were obtained from T cells isolated from PBMCs. The receptors were gathered from a human donor in good health. Some clones in this sample may be carry-over from other donors' samples.

The rearrangement links TRBV19 to TRBJ1-2; unclear D gene. Trimming shortened V by 5 bases and J by 8 bases, and 21 bases separated the two germline ends. Germline V lookup: CDR1 LNHDA, CDR2 SQIVND (reference sequence). This CDR3 has 15 residues. Here the CDR3 DNA reads TGTGCCAGTAGTCGGCTCTCGGACTCCGGTCTAGGCTACACCTTC. Amino acid sequence: CASSRLSDSGLGYTF.

The V and J genes are TRBV11-2 and TRBJ1-1; unclear D gene. Trimming removed 3 bases from V and 3 bases from J, with 8 bases in between. Germline V gene data show CDR1 as SGHAT and CDR2 as FQNNGV. The CDR3 sequence is 13 residues long. CDR3 nucleotide sequence: TGTGCCAGCAGCTTTTTTGTCGACACTGAAGCTTTCTTT. Protein product: CASSFFVDTEAFF.

V gene TRBV5-1 combines with J gene TRBJ1-1, with 10 bases lining up with TRBD1. Germline V gene sequence: CDR1 SGHRS, CDR2 YFSETQ. Trimming at V came to 2 bases and at J to 3 bases, leaving 22 bases not matched to a gene. The CDR3 is 21 residues long. The CDR3 sequence: CASSFTYRTGGPRQSDTEAFF. The DNA of the CDR3 is TGCGCCAGCAGCTTTACATATAGGACAGGGGGTCCCCGTCAGTCGGACACTGAAGCTTTCTTT. Variable domain in full (rest from reference TRBV5-1 and TRBJ1-1): KAGVTQTPRYLIKTRGQQVTLSCSPISGHRSVSWYQQTPGQGLQFLFEYFSETQRNKGNFPGRFSGRQFSNSRSEMNVSTLELGDSALYLCASSFTYRTGGPRQSDTEAFFGQGTRLTVV.

Here the CDR3 DNA reads TGTGCCAGCAGCGATAGAACAGGGGTAGAGACCCAGTACTTC. As protein: CASSDRTGVETQYF. The chain employs TRBV9 and TRBJ2-5, with 7 bases lining up with TRBD1. J lost 4 bases, V lost 3 bases, and 6 bases had no gene match. CDR1 SGDLS and CDR2 YYNGEE come from the germline V gene. This CDR3 has 14 amino acids.

V and J are TRBV7-2 and TRBJ2-7; D is undetermined. Deletions cut 3 bases from V and 0 bases from J, with 12 bases between. The germline gives CDR1 SGHTA, CDR2 FQGNSA. The CDR3 sequence is 15 residues long. The CDR3 region has the DNA TGTGCCAGCAGCTTCTACCCACGGAGCTCCTACGAGCAGTACTTC. Translating gives CASSFYPRSSYEQYF.

The chain has TRBV27 and TRBJ2-5; TRBD1 matches at 7 bases. With V trimmed by 5 bases and J by 2 bases, 5 bases remained unmatched. The germline V gene has CDR1 MNHEY and CDR2 SMNVEV (reference sequence). This CDR3 comprises 14 residues. CDR3 nucleotide sequence: TGTGCCAGCAGTCCGCTCAGGGGGCAAGAGACCCAGTACTTC. Its protein is CASSPLRGQETQYF.

The CDR3: CASSLGLAGSSTGELFF. The CDR3, as DNA: TGCGCCAGCAGCTTGGGACTAGCGGGATCCTCTACCGGGGAGCTGTTTTTT. This rearrangement joins TRBV4-1 to TRBJ2-2, with TRBD2 identical over 13 bases. J was trimmed by 5 bases and V by 5 bases; bases with no gene match: 8. This CDR3 spans 17 amino acids. Germline CDR1 and CDR2: MGHRA and YSYEKL.

The rearrangement joins TRBV7-3 to TRBJ2-1; TRBD2 is a possible D gene (6 bases). The V gene lost 0 bases and the J gene lost 6 bases, with 18 bases spanning the gap. Germline V gene data show CDR1 as SGHTA and CDR2 as FQGTGA. This CDR3 has 17 residues. The CDR3 protein is CASSLTLERELGNEQFF. The CDR3 coding sequence is TGTGCCAGCAGCTTAACGTTGGAACGGGAGTTGGGCAATGAGCAGTTCTTC.

The chain couples TRBV4-2 to TRBJ2-7; a weak D match, TRBD1 (5 bases). Germline CDR1 reads LGHNA; CDR2 reads YNFKEQ. V was clipped by 4 bases and J by 6 bases, with 22 bases between them. This CDR3 contains 16 residues. The CDR3: CASSLRSPTGAAEQYF. CDR3 DNA: TGTGCCAGCAGCCTTAGATCACCAACAGGAGCAGCCGAGCAGTACTTC.